This T cell receptor (beta chain) derives from a study of blood T cell repertoires in COVID-19. Study summary: Samples came from the United States, Italy and Spain, spanning acute and convalescent COVID-19. In each case, the material was cDNA or gDNA derived from T cells, B-cell-depleted T cells, or PBMCs.

This CDR3 contains 17 residues. Losses at the gene ends were 6 bases for V and 8 bases for J; bases not matched to a gene: 15. Germline-derived CDR1 and CDR2 are MDHEN and SYDVKM. As originally analysed: Estimates of nucleated cell counts were drawn from the amplification of reference gene primers. Clones were read by immunoSEQ multiplex PCR, and TCRdb kept only the in-frame ones, dropping some. V, J and clone size are taken as reported in that table, and D and trimming were inferred from the DNA itself. The table shows about 75,000 clones, with 84% occurring only once. V is TRBV28 and J is TRBJ2-1, with 11 positions matching TRBD2. The clonotype was recovered from a woman in her forties or fifties with acute or convalescent COVID-19. Sequencing input: peripheral blood. The CDR3 loop reads CASSEGGRLAGRYEQFF. CDR3 sequence (DNA): TGTGCCAGCAGCGAAGGTGGGCGACTAGCGGGAAGGTATGAGCAGTTCTTC.